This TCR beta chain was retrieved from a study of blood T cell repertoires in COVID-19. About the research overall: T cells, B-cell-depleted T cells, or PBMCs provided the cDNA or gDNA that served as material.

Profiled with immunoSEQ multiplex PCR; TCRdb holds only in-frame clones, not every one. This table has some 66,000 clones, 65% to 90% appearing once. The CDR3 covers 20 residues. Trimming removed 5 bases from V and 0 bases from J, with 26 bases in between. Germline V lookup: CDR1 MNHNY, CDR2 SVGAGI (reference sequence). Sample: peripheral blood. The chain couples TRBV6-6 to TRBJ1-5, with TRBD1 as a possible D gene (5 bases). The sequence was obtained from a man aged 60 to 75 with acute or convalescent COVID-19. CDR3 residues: CASSQRFQFTGVNSNQPQHF. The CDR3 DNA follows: TGTGCCAGCAGTCAAAGGTTCCAATTTACAGGAGTAAATAGCAATCAGCCCCAGCATTTT.